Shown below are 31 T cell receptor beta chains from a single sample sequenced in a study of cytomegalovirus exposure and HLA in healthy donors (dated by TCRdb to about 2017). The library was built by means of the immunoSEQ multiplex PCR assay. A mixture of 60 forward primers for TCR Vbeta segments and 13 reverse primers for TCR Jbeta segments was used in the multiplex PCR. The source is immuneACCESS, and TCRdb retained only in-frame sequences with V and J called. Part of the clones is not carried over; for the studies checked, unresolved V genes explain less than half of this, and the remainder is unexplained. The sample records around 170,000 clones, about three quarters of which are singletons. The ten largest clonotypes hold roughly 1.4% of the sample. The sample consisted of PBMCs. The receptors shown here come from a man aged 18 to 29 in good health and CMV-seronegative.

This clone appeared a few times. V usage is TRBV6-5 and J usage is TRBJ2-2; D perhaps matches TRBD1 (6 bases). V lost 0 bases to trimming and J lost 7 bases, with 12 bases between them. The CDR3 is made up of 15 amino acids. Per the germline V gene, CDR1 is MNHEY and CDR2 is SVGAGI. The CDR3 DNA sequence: TGTGCCAGCAGTTACTCTTCAGGGGTCAGCGGGGAGCTGTTTTTT. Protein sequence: CASSYSSGVSGELFF.

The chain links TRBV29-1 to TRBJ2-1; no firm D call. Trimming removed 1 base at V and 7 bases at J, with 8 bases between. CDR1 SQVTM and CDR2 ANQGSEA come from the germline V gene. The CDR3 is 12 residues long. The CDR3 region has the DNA TGCAGCGTTGAAGTTCCCCCGAATGAGCAGTTCTTC. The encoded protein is CSVEVPPNEQFF.

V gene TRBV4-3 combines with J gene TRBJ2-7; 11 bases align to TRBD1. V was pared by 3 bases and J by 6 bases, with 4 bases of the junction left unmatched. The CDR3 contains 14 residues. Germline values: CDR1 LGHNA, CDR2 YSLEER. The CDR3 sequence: CASSQTGQGGEQYF. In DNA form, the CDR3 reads TGCGCCAGCAGCCAGACGGGACAGGGGGGCGAGCAGTACTTC.

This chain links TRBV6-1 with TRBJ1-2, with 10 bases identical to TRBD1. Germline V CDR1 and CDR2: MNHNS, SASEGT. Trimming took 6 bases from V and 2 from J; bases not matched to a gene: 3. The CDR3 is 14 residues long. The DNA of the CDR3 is TGTGCCAGCAGGGGACAGGGGACGAACTATGGCTACACCTTC. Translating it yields CASRGQGTNYGYTF.

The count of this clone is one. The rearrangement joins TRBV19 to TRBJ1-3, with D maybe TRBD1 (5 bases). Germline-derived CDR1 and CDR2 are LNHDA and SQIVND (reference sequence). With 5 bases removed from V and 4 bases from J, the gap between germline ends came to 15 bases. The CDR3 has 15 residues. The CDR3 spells CASSPPGGRGNTIYF. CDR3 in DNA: TGTGCCAGTAGTCCCCCGGGGGGACGCGGAAACACCATATATTTT. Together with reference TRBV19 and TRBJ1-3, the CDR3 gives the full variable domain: DGGITQSPKYLFRKEGQNVTLSCEQNLNHDAMYWYRQDPGQGLRLIYYSQIVNDFQKGDIAEGYSVSREKKESFPLTVTSAQKNPTAFYLCASSPPGGRGNTIYFGEGSWLTVV.

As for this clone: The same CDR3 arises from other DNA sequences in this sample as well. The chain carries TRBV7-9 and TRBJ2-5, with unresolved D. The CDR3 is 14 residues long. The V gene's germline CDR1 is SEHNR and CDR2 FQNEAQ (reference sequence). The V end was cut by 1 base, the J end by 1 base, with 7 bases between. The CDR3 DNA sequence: TGTGCCAGCAGCTTAGTGGGCGTCCAAGAGACCCAGTACTTC. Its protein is CASSLVGVQETQYF.

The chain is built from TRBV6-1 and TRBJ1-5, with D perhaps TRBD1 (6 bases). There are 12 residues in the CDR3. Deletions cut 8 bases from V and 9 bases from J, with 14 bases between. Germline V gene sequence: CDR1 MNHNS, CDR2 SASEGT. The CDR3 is CASSTGLGPQHF. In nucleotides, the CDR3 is TGTGCCAGCTCCACAGGGTTGGGGCCCCAGCATTTT.

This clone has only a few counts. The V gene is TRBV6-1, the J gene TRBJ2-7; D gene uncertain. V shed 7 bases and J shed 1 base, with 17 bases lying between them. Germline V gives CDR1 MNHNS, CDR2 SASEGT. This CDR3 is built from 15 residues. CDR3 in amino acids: CASKPDTVSSYEQYF. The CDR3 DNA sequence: TGTGCCAGCAAGCCTGACACTGTGTCGTCCTACGAGCAGTACTTC.

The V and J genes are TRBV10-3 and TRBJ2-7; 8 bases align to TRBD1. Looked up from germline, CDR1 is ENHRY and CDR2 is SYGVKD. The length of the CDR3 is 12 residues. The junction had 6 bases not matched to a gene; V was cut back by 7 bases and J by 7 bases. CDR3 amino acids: CAINQGANEQYF. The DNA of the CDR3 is TGTGCCATCAACCAGGGGGCTAATGAGCAGTACTTC.

CDR3 loop: CASSPPAASSYNEQFF. CDR3 in DNA: TGTGCCAGCAGCCCCCCGGCGGCTAGCTCCTACAATGAGCAGTTCTTC. This sequence joins TRBV7-3 and TRBJ2-1; no clear D. CDR3 size: 16 residues. Germline V gives CDR1 SGHTA, CDR2 FQGTGA. V was shortened by 5 bases and J by 0 bases, with 14 bases between the two germline ends.

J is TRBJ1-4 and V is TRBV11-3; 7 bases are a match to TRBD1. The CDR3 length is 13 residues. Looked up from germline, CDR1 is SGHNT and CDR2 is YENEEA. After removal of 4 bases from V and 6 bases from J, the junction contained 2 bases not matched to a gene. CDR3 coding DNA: TGTGCCAGCAGCTCAACAGGGGATGAAAAACTGTTTTTT. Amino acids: CASSSTGDEKLFF. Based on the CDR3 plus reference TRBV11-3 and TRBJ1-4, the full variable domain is EAGVVQSPRYKIIEKKQPVAFWCNPISGHNTLYWYLQNLGQGPELLIRYENEEAVDDSQLPKDRFSAERLKGVDSTLKIQPAELGDSAVYLCASSSTGDEKLFFGSGTQLSVL.

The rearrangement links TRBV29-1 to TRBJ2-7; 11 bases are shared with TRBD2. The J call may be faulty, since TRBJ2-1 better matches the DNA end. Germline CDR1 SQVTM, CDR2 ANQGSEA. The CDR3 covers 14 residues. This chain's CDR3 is CSVDSGGDYNEQFF. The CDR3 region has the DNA TGCAGCGTTGATAGCGGGGGGGATTACAATGAGCAGTTCTTC.

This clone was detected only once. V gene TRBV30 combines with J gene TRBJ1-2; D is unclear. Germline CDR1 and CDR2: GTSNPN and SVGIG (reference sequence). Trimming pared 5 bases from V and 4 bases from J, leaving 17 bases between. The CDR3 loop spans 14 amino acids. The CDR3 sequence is CAWVSWPGSYGYTF. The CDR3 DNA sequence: TGTGCCTGGGTTTCGTGGCCGGGGTCCTATGGCTACACCTTC.

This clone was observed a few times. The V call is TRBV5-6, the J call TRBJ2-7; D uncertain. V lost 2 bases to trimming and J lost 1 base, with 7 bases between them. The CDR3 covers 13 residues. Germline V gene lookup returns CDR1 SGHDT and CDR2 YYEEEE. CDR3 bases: TGTGCCAGCAGCTTCGCCGGTTCCTACGAGCAGTACTTC. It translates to CASSFAGSYEQYF.

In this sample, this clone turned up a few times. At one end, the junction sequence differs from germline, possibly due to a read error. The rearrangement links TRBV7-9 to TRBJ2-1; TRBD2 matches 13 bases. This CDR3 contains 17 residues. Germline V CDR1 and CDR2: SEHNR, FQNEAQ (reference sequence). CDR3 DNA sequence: TGTTCCAGCAGCCGTAGACTAGCGGGAGGTTTGAGCAATGAGCAGTTCTTC. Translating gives CSSSRRLAGGLSNEQFF.

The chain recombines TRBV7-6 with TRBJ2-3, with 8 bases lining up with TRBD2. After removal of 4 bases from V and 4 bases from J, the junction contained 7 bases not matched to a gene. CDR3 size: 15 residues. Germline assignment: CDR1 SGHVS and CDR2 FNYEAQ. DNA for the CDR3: TGTGCCAGCAGCTCGAATGGACTAGCATCAGATACGCAGTATTTT. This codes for CASSSNGLASDTQYF.

DNA of the CDR3: TGTGCCACCAGCAGAGGGTGGGGGGGGATAGGTAGCACAGATACGCAGTATTTT. Protein sequence: CATSRGWGGIGSTDTQYF. The chain joins TRBV15 to TRBJ2-3, with TRBD2 identical over 7 bases. Germline assignment: CDR1 LNHNV and CDR2 YYDKDF (reference sequence). V lost 1 base to trimming and J lost 0 bases; unmatched junction nucleotides: 10. The CDR3 runs to 18 residues.

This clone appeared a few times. The chain's CDR3 is CASSQDYRVDTGELFF. As DNA, the CDR3 is TGCGCCAGCAGCCAAGATTACAGGGTGGACACCGGGGAGCTGTTTTTT. The rearrangement links TRBV4-3 to TRBJ2-2; D might be TRBD1 (6 bases). Germline loops: CDR1 LGHNA, CDR2 YSLEER. The CDR3 covers 16 residues. The V gene lost 0 bases and the J gene lost 3 bases, with 11 bases spanning the gap.

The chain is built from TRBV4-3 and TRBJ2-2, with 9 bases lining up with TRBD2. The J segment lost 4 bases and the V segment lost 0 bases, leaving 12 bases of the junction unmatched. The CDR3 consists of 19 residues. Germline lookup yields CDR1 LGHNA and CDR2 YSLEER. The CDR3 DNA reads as TGCGCCAGCAGCCAAGAACCTAGCGGGATACGGACCACCACCGGGGAGCTGTTTTTT. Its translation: CASSQEPSGIRTTTGELFF.

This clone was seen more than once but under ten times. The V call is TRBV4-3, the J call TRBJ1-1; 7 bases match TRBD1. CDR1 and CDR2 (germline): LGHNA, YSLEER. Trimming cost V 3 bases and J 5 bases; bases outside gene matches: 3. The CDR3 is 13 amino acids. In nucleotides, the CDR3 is TGCGCCAGCAGCCACTCAGGGGGAACTGAAGCTTTCTTT. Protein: CASSHSGGTEAFF.

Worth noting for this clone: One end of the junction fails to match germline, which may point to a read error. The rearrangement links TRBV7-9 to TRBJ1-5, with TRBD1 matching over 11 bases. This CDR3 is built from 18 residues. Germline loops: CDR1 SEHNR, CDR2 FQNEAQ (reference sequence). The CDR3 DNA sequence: TGTTCCAGCAGCCTCGGACAGGGGGCGTCAGCGTTAGATCAGCCCCAGCATTTT. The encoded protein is CSSSLGQGASALDQPQHF.

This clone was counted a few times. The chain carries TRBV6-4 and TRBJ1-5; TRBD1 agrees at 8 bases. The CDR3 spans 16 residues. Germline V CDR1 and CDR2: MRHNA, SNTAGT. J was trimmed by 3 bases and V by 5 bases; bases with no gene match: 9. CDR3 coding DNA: TGTGCCAGCAGTCAGGCAGGGGGCGCCCCCAATCAGCCCCAGCATTTT. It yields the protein CASSQAGGAPNQPQHF.

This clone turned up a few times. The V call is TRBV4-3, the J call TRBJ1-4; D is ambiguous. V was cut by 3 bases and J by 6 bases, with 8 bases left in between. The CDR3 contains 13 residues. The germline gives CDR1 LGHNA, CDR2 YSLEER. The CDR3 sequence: CASSHLADEKLFF. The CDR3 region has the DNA TGCGCCAGCAGCCATTTGGCTGATGAAAAACTGTTTTTT.

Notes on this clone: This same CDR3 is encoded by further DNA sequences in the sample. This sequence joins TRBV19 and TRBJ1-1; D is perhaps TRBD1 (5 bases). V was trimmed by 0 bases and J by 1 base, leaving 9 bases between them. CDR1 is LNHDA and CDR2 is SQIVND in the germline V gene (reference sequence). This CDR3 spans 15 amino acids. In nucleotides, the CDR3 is TGTGCCAGTAGTATAGATCAGGGCCGGAACACTGAAGCTTTCTTT. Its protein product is CASSIDQGRNTEAFF.

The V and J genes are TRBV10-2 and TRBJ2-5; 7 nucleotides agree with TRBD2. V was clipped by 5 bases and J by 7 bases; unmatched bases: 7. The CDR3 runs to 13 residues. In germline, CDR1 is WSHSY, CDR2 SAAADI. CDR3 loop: CASSWEGSGTQYF. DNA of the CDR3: TGCGCCAGCAGTTGGGAGGGCTCGGGGACCCAGTACTTC.

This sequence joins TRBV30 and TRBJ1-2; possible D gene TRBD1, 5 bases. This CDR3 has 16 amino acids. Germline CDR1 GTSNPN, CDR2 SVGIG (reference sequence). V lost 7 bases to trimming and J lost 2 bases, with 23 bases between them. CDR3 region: CASSPQGLNTNYGYTF. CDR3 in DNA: TGTGCCTCGTCCCCTCAGGGATTAAACACCAACTATGGCTACACCTTC. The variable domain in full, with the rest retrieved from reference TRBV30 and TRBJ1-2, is SQTIHQWPATLVQPVGSPLSLECTVEGTSNPNLYWYRQAAGRGLQLLFYSVGIGQISSEVPQNLSASRPQDRQFILSSKKLLLSDSGFYLCASSPQGLNTNYGYTFGSGTRLTVV.

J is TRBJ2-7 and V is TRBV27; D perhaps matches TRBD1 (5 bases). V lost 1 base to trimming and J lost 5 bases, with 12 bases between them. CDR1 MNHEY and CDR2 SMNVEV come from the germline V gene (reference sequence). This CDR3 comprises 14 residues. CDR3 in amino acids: CASSLYPGRDEQYF. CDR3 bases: TGTGCCAGCAGTTTATACCCAGGGCGCGACGAGCAGTACTTC.

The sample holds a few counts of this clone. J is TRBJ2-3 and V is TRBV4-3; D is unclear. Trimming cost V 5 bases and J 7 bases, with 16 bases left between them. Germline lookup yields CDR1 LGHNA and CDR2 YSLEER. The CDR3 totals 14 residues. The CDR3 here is CASSLTAAQNTQYF. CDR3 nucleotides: TGCGCCAGCAGCTTAACAGCAGCACAGAATACGCAGTATTTT.

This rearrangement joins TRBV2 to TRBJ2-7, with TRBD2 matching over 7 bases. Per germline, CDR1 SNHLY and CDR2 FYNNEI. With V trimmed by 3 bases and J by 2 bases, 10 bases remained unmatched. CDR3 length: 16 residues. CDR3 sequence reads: CASSDWGSGPTYEQYF. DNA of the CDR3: TGTGCCAGCAGTGATTGGGGTAGCGGGCCAACCTACGAGCAGTACTTC.

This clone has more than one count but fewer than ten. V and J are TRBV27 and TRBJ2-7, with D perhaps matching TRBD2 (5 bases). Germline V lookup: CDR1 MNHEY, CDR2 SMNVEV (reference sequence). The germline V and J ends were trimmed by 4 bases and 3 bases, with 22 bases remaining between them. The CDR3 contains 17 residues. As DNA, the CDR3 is TGTGCCAGCAGTTCCTCTAGTTGGGAGTTTTTCGACTACGAGCAGTACTTC. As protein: CASSSSSWEFFDYEQYF.

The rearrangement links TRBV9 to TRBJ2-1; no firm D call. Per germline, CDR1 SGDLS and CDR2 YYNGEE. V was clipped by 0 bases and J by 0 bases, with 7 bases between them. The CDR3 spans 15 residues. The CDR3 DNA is TGTGCCAGCAGCGTAGACAGCAGCTCCTACAATGAGCAGTTCTTC. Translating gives CASSVDSSSYNEQFF.